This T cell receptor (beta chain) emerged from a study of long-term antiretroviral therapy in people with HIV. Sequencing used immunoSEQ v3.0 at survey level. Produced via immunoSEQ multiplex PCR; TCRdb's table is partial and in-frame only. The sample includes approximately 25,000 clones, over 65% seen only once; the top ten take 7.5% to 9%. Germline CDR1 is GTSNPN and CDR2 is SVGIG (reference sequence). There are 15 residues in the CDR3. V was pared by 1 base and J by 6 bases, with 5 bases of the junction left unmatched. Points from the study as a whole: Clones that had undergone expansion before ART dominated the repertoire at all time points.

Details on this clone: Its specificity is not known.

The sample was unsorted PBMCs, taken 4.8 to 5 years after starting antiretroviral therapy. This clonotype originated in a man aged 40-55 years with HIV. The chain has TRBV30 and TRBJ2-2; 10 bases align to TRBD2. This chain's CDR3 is CAWSALAGVAGELFF. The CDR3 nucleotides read TGTGCCTGGAGTGCCCTAGCGGGAGTAGCCGGGGAGCTGTTTTTT.